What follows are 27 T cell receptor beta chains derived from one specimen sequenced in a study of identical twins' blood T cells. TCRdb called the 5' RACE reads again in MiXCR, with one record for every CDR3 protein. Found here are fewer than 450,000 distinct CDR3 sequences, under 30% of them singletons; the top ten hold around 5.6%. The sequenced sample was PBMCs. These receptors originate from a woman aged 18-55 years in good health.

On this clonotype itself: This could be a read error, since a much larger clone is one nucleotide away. As DNA, the CDR3 is TGCGCCAGCAGCCAACGACGCTATGGGACGCAAGAGACCCAGTACTTC. The encoded protein is CASSQRRYGTQETQYF. The chain carries TRBV4-1 and TRBJ2-5, with D perhaps matching TRBD1 or TRBD2 (5 bases each). Germline V gives CDR1 MGHRA, CDR2 YSYEKL. Trimming cost V 2 bases and J 2 bases, with 15 bases left between them. The CDR3 has 16 residues.

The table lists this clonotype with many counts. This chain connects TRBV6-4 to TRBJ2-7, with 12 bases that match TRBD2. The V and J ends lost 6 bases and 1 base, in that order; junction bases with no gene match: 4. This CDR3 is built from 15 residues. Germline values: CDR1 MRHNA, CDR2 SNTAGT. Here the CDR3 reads CASRPSGGASYEQYF. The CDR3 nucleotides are TGTGCCAGCAGACCTAGCGGGGGGGCGTCCTACGAGCAGTACTTC.

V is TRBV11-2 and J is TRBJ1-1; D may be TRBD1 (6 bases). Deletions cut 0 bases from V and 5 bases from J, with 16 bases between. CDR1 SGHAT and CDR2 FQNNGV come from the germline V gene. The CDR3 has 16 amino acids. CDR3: CASSLDRRGAGTEAFF. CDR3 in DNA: TGTGCCAGCAGCTTAGATCGGAGGGGGGCTGGAACTGAAGCTTTCTTT. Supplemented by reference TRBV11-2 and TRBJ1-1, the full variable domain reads EAGVAQSPRYKIIEKRQSVAFWCNPISGHATLYWYQQILGQGPKLLIQFQNNGVVDDSQLPKDRFSAERLKGVDSTLKIQPAKLEDSAVYLCASSLDRRGAGTEAFFGQGTRLTVV.

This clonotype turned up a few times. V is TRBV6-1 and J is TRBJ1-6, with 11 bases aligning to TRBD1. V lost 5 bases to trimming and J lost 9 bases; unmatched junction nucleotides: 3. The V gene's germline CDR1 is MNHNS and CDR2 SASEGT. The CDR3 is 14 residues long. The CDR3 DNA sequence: TGTGCCAGCAGTTCGGACAGGGGGCTTTCACCCCTCCACTTT. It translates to CASSSDRGLSPLHF.

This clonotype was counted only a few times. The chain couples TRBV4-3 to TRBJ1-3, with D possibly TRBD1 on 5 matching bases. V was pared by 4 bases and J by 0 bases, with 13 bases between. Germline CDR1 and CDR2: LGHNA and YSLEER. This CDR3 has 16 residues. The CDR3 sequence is CASSPGGGSSGNTIYF. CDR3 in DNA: TGCGCCAGCAGCCCTGGGGGTGGATCCTCTGGAAACACCATATATTTT.

The CDR3 nucleotides read TGTGCCAGCAGCCCCCGGACAGGGCGGGAGTTCTTC. It codes for CASSPRTGREFF. The V call is TRBV9, the J call TRBJ2-1; 8 bases align to TRBD1. Germline CDR1 and CDR2: SGDLS and YYNGEE. The CDR3 runs to 12 residues. With 4 bases clipped from V and 14 bases from J, the junction kept 8 bases outside the gene matches.

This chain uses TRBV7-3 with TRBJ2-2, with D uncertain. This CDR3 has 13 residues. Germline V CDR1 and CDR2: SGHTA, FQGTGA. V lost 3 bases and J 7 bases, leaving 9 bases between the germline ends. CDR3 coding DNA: TGTGCCAGCAGCTTTGATGGTAACGGGGAGCTGTTTTTT. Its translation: CASSFDGNGELFF.

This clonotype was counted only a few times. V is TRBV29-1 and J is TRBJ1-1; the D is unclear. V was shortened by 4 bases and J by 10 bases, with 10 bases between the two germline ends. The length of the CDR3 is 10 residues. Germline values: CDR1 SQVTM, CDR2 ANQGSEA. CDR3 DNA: TGCAGCGTTGTGTCCGGGGTAGCTTTCTTT. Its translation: CSVVSGVAFF.

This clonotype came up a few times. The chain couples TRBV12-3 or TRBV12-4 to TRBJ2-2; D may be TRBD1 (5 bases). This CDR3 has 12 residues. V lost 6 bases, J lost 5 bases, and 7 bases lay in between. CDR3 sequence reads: CASRSGTGELFF. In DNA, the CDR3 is TGTGCCAGCAGATCAGGGACCGGGGAGCTGTTTTTT.

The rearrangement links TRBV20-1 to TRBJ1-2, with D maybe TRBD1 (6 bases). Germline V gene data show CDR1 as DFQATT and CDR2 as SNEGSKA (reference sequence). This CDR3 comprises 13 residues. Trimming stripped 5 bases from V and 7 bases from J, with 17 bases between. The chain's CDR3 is CSALVVGGSGYTF. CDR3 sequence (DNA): TGCAGTGCTCTCGTAGTCGGGGGCAGTGGCTACACCTTC.

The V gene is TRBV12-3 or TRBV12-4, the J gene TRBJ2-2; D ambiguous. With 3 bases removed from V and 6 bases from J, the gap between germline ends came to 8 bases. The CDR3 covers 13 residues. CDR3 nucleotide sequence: TGTGCCAGCAGTTTCGGCAACCCCGGGGAGCTGTTTTTT. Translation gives CASSFGNPGELFF.

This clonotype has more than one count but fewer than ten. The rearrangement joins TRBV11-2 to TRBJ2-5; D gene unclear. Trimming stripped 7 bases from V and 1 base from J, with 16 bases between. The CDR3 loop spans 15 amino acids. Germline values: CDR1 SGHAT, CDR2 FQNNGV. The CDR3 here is CASNSRPVPQETQYF. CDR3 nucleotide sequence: TGTGCCAGCAACTCACGTCCGGTTCCCCAAGAGACCCAGTACTTC.

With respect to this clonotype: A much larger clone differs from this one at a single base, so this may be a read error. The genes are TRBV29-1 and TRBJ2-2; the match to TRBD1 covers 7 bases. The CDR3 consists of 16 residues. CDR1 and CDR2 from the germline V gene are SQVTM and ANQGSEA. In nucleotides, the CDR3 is TGCATCGTCCTTTCGCCGTGGGACAGAAACACCGGGGAGCTGTTTTTT. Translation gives CIVLSPWDRNTGELFF.

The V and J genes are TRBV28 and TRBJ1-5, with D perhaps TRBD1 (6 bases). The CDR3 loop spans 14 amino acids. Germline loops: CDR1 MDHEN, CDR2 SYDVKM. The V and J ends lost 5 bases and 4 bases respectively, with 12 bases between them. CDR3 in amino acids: CASSGAGENQPQHF. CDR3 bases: TGTGCCAGCAGTGGAGCAGGGGAAAATCAGCCCCAGCATTTT.

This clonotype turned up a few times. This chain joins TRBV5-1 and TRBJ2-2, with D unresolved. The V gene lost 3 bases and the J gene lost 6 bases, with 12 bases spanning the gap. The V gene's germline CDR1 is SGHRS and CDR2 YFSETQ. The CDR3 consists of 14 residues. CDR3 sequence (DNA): TGCGCCAGCAGCTCTATTTTAGTTCCCGGGGAGCTGTTTTTT. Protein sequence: CASSSILVPGELFF. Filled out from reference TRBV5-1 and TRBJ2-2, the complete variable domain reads KAGVTQTPRYLIKTRGQQVTLSCSPISGHRSVSWYQQTPGQGLQFLFEYFSETQRNKGNFPGRFSGRQFSNSRSEMNVSTLELGDSALYLCASSSILVPGELFFGEGSRLTVL.

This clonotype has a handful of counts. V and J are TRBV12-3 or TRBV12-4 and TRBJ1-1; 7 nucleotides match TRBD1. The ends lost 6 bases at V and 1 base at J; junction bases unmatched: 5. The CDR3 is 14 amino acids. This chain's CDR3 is CASSEDRRNTEAFF. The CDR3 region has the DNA TGTGCCAGCAGCGAGGACAGGAGGAACACTGAAGCTTTCTTT.

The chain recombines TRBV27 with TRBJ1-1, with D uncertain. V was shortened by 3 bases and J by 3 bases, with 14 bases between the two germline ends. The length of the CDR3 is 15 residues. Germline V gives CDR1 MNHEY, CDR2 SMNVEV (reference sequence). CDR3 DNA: TGTGCCAGCAGTTTCGCGGAGGGCTGGTACACTGAAGCTTTCTTT. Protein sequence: CASSFAEGWYTEAFF.

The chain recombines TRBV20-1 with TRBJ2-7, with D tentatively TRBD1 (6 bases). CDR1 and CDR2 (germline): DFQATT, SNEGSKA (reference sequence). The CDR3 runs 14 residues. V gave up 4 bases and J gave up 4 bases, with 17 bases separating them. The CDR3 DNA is TGCAGTGCTACTTCGTCCCGGGACACTTACGAGCAGTACTTC. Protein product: CSATSSRDTYEQYF.

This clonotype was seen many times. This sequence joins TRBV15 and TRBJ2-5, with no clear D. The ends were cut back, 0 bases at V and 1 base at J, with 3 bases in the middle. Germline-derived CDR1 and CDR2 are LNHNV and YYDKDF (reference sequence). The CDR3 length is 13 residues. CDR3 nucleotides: TGTGCCACCAGCAGAGATCCCCAAGAGACCCAGTACTTC. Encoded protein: CATSRDPQETQYF.

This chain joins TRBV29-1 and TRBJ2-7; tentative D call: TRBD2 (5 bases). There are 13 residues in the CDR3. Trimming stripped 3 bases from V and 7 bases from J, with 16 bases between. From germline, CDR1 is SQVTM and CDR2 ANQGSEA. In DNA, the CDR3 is TGCAGCGTTGAGGAGGTTCGCTCTAGAGAGCAGTACTTC. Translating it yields CSVEEVRSREQYF.

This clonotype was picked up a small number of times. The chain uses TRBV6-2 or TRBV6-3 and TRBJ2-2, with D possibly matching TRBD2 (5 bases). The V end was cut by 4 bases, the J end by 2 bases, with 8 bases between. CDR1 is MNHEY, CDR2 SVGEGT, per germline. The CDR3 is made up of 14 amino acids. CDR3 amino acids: CASSLAHNTGELFF. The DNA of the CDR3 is TGTGCCAGCAGTTTAGCGCATAACACCGGGGAGCTGTTTTTT.

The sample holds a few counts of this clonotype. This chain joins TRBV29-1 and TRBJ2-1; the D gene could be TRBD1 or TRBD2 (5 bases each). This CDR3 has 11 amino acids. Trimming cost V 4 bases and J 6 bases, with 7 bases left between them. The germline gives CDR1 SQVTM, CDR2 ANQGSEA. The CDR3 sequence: CSVAGANEQFF. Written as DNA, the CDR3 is TGCAGCGTTGCCGGGGCCAATGAGCAGTTCTTC.

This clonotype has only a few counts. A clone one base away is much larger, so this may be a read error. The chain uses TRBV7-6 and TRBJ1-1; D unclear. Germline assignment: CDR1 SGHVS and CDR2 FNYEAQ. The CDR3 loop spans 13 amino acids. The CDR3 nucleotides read TGTGCCAGCGGCTTAGGAGGGTACACTGAAGCTTTCTTT. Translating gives CASGLGGYTEAFF. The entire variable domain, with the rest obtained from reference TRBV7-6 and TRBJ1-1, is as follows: GAGVSQSPRYKVTKRGQDVALRCDPISGHVSLYWYRQALGQGPEFLTYFNYEAQQDKSGLPNDRFSAERPEGSISTLTIQRTEQRDSAMYRCASGLGGYTEAFFGQGTRLTVV.

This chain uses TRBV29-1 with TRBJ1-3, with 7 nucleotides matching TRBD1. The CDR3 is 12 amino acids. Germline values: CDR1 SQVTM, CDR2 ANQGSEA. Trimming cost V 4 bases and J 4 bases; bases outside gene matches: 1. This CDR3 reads CSVAGQGNTIYF. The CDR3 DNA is TGCAGCGTTGCGGGACAGGGAAACACCATATATTTT.

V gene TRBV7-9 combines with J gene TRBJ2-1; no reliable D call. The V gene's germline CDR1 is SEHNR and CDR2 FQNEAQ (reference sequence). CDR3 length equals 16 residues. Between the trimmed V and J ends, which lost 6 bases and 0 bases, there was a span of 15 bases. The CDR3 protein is CASRLRAVSSYNEQFF. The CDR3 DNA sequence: TGTGCCAGCAGATTACGTGCCGTAAGCTCCTACAATGAGCAGTTCTTC.

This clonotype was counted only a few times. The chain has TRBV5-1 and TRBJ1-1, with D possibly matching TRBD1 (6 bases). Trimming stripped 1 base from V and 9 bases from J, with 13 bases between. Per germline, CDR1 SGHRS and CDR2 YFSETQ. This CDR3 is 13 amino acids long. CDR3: CASSLNREGKAFF. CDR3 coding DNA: TGCGCCAGCAGCTTGAACAGGGAGGGGAAAGCTTTCTTT.

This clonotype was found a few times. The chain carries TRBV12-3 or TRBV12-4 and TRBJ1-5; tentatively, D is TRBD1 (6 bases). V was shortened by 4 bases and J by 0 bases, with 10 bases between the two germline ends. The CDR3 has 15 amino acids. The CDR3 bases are TGTGCCAGCAGTTATAGGGGGAATAGCAATCAGCCCCAGCATTTT. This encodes CASSYRGNSNQPQHF.